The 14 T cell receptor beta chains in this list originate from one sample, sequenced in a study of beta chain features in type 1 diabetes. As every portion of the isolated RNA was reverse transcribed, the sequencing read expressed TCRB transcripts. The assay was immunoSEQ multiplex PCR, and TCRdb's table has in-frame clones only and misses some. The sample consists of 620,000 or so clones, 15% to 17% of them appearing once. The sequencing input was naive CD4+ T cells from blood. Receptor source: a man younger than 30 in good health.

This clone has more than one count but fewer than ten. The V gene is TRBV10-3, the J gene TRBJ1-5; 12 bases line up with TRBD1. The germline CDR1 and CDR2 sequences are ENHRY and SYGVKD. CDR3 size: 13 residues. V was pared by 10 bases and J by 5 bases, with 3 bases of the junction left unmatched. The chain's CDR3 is CATGTGGDQPQHF. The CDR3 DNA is TGTGCCACCGGGACAGGGGGCGATCAGCCCCAGCATTTT.

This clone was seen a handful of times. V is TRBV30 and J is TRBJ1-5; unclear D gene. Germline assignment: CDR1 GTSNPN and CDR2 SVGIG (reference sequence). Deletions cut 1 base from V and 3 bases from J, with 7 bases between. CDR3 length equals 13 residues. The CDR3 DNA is TGTGCCTGGAGTGAGAAATTCAATCAGCCCCAGCATTTT. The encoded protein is CAWSEKFNQPQHF.

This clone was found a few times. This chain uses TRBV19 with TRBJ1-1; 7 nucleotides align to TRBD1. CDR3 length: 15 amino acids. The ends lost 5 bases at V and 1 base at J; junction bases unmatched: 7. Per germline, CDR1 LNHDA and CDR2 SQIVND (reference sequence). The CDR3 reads CASSPRTGGNTEAFF. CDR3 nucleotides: TGTGCCAGTAGTCCCCGGACAGGAGGGAACACTGAAGCTTTCTTT.

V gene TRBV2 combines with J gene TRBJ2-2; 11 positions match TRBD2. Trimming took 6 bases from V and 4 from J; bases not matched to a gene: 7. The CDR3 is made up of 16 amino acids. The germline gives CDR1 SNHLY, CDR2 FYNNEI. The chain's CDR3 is CASSAGTSGSTGELFF. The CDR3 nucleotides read TGTGCCAGCAGCGCCGGGACTAGCGGCTCCACCGGGGAGCTGTTTTTT. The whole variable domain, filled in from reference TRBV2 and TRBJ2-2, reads EPEVTQTPSHQVTQMGQEVILRCVPISNHLYFYWYRQILGQKVEFLVSFYNNEISEKSEIFDDQFSVERPDGSNFTLKIRSTKLEDSAMYFCASSAGTSGSTGELFFGEGSRLTVL.

The CDR3 loop reads CASSLRRWRQGENIQYF. CDR3 nucleotides: TGTGCCAGCAGTCTAAGGCGGTGGCGACAGGGGGAAAACATTCAGTACTTC. This sequence joins TRBV27 and TRBJ2-4; 9 bases line up with TRBD1. CDR1 MNHEY and CDR2 SMNVEV come from the germline V gene (reference sequence). Germline trimming cut 5 bases from V and 5 bases from J; bases unmatched to any gene: 13. This CDR3 is built from 17 residues.

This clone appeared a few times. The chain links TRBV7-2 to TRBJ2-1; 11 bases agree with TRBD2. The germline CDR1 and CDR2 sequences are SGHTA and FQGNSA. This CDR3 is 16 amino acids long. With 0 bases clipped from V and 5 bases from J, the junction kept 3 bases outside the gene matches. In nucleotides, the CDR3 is TGTGCCAGCAGCTTAGCGGGGACTAGCGGCAACAATGAGCAGTTCTTC. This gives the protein CASSLAGTSGNNEQFF.

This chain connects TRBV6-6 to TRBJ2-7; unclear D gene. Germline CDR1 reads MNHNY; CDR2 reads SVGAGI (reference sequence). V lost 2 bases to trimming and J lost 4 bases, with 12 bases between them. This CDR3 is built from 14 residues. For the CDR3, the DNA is TGTGCCAGCAGTTACATCTCACCTTCGTACGAGCAGTACTTC. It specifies CASSYISPSYEQYF.

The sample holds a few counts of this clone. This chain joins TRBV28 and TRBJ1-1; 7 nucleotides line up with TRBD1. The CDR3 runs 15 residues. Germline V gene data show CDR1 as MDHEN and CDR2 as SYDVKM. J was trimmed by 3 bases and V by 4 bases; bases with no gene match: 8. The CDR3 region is CASSSMTGMYTEAFF. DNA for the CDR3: TGTGCCAGCAGTTCAATGACAGGGATGTACACTGAAGCTTTCTTT.

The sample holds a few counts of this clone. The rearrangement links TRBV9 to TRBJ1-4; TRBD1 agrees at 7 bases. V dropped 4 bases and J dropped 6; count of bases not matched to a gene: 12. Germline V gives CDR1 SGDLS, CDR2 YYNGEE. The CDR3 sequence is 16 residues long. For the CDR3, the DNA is TGTGCCAGCAGCCCACGAAACAGGGGAAAGGATGAAAAACTGTTTTTT. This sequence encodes CASSPRNRGKDEKLFF.

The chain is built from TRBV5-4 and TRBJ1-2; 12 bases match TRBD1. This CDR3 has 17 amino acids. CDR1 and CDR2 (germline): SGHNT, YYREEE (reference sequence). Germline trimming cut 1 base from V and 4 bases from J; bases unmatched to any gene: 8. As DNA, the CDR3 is TGTGCCAGCAGCTTGTTTGCCGGGACAGGGGGCAGCTATGGCTACACCTTC. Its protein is CASSLFAGTGGSYGYTF.

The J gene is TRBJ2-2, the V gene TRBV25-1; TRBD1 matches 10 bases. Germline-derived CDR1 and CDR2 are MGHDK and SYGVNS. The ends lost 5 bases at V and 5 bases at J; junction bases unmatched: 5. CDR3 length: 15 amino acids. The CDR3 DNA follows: TGTGCCAGCAGTTCCCGGACAGGGGGGACCGGGGAGCTGTTTTTT. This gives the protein CASSSRTGGTGELFF.

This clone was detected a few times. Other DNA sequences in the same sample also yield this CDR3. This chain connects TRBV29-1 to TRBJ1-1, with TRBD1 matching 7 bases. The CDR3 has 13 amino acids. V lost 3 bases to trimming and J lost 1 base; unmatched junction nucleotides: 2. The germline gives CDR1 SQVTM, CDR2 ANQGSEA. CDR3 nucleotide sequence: TGCAGCGTTGAGGGACAGCAGAACACTGAAGCTTTCTTT. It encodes CSVEGQQNTEAFF.

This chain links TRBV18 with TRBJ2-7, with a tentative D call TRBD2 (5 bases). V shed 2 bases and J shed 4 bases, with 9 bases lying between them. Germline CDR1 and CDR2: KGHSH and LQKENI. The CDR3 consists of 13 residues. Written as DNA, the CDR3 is TGTGCCAGCTCACCAAGCAGGAGGTACGAGCAGTACTTC. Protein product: CASSPSRRYEQYF.

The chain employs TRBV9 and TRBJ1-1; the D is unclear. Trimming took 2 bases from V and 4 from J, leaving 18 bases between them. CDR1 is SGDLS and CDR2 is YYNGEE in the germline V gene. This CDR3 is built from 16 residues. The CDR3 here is CASSVDFAGLVTEAFF. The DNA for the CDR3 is TGTGCCAGCAGCGTGGATTTTGCGGGCTTGGTCACTGAAGCTTTCTTT.